The clone carrying this T cell receptor (beta chain) was recorded at least ten times. No antigen is known for it. This sample was included in a study of cytotoxic CD8 clonotypes in ibrutinib-treated CLL. At the level of the study: There were 11 relapsed/refractory patients and around 15 treatment-naive patients, and fewer than 18 were IGHV unmutated. Investigators collected response samples after a median about twelve months of treatment, range 6 to 36.

Findings and limits, study-wide: Rare overall, public clonotypes shrank or held steady under therapy.

Method: immunoSEQ multiplex PCR; TCRdb's copy keeps in-frame clones and lacks some. The data show some 120,000 clones, with 84% seen just once and 3% to 4% held by the top ten. PBMCs were cryopreserved, and roughly 2.1 micrograms of genomic DNA from them went into TCR beta libraries. CDR3 length: 16 residues. The V gene's germline CDR1 is MNHNS and CDR2 SASEGT. Trimming took 3 bases from V and 6 from J; bases not matched to a gene: 9. This specimen consisted of PBMCs, obtained after 24 months of ibrutinib treatment. The sequence was collected from a human donor with chronic lymphocytic leukemia. The rearrangement links TRBV6-1 to TRBJ2-7; 12 bases match TRBD1. Here the CDR3 DNA reads TGTGCCAGCAGTGACCTGTCCGGGACAGGGGGCTTCGAGCAGTACTTC. This codes for CASSDLSGTGGFEQYF.